These T cell receptor beta chains were read from a single sample in a study of human CD8 memory T cell subsets. From the 5' RACE reads, TCRdb lists one entry per CDR3 protein and no DNA. This sample contains over 5,000 distinct CDR3 sequences. Sequenced sample: CD8+ T cells from PBMCs. These receptor sequences come from a human donor in good health. Both conserved end residues are part of each CDR3. The size of a clone is reported for some rows only, either as once, few or many, or as a class for expanded clones.

-	TRBJ2-1	TRBV27	CASSHTSGAYNEQFF
medium-sized	TRBJ2-1	TRBV20-1	CSASGRFNEQFF
-	TRBJ2-2	TRBV12-3/TRBV12-4	CASSTRPGAGELFF
-	TRBJ2-5	TRBV25-1	CASSDLLAGGGETQYF
-	TRBJ2-1	TRBV9	CASSVGGSYNEQFF
medium-sized	TRBJ1-1	TRBV4-1	CASSQEGQHTEAFF
-	TRBJ1-1	TRBV5-1	CASSLASGSGTEAFF
-	TRBJ1-1	TRBV7-8	CASSLRGHSTEAFF
-	TRBJ1-1	TRBV7-9	CASRYGPGRANTEAFF
-	TRBJ2-3	TRBV20-1	CSAKGLAGRTDTQYF
-	TRBJ1-4	TRBV7-9	CASSPAGGVNEKLFF
-	TRBJ2-1	TRBV2	CASSGGDYNEQFF
medium-sized	TRBJ2-3	TRBV29-1	CSVEGGGEPTDTQYF
-	TRBJ2-3	TRBV28	CASSLSNGRARDTQYF
-	TRBJ2-7	TRBV29-1	CSVAEGGYEQYF
-	TRBJ1-2	TRBV10-3	CAISESLVSDGYTF
-	TRBJ2-3	TRBV2	CASRVAGASTDTQYF
-	TRBJ1-5	TRBV6-2/TRBV6-3	CASSSLLNQPQHF
-	TRBJ2-7	TRBV11-2	CASRDRAYEQYF
medium-sized	TRBJ1-4	TRBV5-1	CASSLAGNEKLFF
-	TRBJ2-1	TRBV4-3	CASSQDQGLNEQFF
medium-sized	TRBJ2-7	TRBV18	CASSPRTLEASYEQYF
-	TRBJ1-6	TRBV5-5	CASSPPGPNNSPLHF
medium-sized	TRBJ2-1	TRBV7-6	CASSLLAGVSVDNEQFF
medium-sized	TRBJ1-5	TRBV10-2	CASSPTLGQPQHF
medium-sized	TRBJ2-1	TRBV19	CASSMAGYNEQFF
-	TRBJ2-7	TRBV27	CASSDQGLTYEQYF
-	TRBJ1-5	TRBV5-1	CASSFPGTGGRLSNQPQHF
-	TRBJ1-2	TRBV5-4	CASSLAVRASGYTF
-	TRBJ1-2	TRBV7-8	CASSRSTGRNYGYTF
-	TRBJ1-2	TRBV15	CATSREGTGIYGYTF
-	TRBJ2-7	TRBV2	CAYQAEDTSSYEQYF
-	TRBJ2-7	TRBV7-6	CASSLTGQGNYEQYF
-	TRBJ2-7	TRBV10-3	CAISESSGGLGEQYF
-	TRBJ2-2	TRBV28	CASSFGGANTGELFF
-	TRBJ1-5	TRBV27	CASSLAGQGDQPQHF
-	TRBJ1-1	TRBV6-6	CASSTITGGTEAFF
medium-sized	TRBJ2-1	TRBV19	CASSIDRQDRYHNEQFF
-	TRBJ2-1	TRBV20-1	CSANGGLVDNEQFF
-	TRBJ2-4	TRBV2	CASSEWVGDLAKNIQYF